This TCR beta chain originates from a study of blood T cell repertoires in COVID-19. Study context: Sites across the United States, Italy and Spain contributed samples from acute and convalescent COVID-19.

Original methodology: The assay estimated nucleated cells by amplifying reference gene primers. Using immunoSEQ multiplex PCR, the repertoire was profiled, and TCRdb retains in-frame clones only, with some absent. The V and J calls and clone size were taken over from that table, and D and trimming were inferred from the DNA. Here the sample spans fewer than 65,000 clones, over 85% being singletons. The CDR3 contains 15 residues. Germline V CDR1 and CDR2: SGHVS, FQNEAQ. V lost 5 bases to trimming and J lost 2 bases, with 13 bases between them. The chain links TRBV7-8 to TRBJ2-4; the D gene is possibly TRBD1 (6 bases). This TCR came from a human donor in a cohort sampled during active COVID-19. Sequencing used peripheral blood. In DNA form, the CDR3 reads TGTGCCAGCAGCATATCAGGGGTGACCAAAAACATTCAGTACTTC. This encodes CASSISGVTKNIQYF.